This T cell receptor (beta chain) was sequenced in a study of regulatory T cells in long-lasting Graves disease. Study at large: Over-5-year antithyroid drug use with positive TSH receptor antibodies defined persistent Graves' disease in the study. Study-level results: The study found persistent patients shared more public clonotypes (roughly 2,500) than new patients (approximately 870). It was in persistent disease that TRBV28, TRBJ1-2 and TRBJ2-5 were favored.

The time point here: persistent/refractory GD, antithyroid drugs over 5 years with positive TRAb. Isolated PBMC RNA provided the starting material for the TCR library. One endocrinology department in Xi'an, China, was where patients came from. The CDR3 extends over 15 amino acids. Arm-PCR of CDR3 regions and iRepertoire HTBI primers were the basis on which TCR beta libraries were built. One entry per CDR3 protein results from TCRdb running MiXCR on the multiplex PCR reads. This table holds some 370,000 distinct CDR3 sequences, 23% found once. To note about this clonotype: Antigen specificity is unknown. A much larger clone lies a single base off, so this may be a read error.

This receptor was identified in a middle-aged woman with Graves disease. Material: peripheral blood mononuclear cells (PBMCs), obtained when the disease was refractory, from a patient treated with antithyroid drugs. The rearrangement uses TRBV12-3 or TRBV12-4 and TRBJ1-3; D gene ambiguous. The CDR3 DNA follows: TGTGCCAGCAGGTTAGGACGGACCTCTGGAAACACCATATATTTT. It yields the protein CASRLGRTSGNTIYF.